This record concerns one TCR beta chain sequence. The antigen is not known. The data derive from a study of OX40 agonist ivuxolimab in advanced cancers. In the study overall: Subjects had a mean age of roughly 57 years, with a range of about 23 to 85; roughly 83% were male. Allowance was made for prior anti-PD-1, anti-PD-L1 or anti-CTLA-4 therapy, and about 37% had some. Notes on the study in general: Doses of 0.1 to 3.0 mg/kg were accompanied by clonal expansion of CD4+ and CD8+ blood T cells by week 6. Among T cells, CD8+ cells averaged more expanded clones than CD4+ cells.

CDR3 length: 15 amino acids. V lost 0 bases to trimming and J lost 6 bases, with 16 bases between them. Germline CDR1 is SGHRS and CDR2 is YFSETQ. Produced via immunoSEQ multiplex PCR; TCRdb's table is partial and in-frame only. The table lists 35,000 to 40,000 clones, roughly 78% of them singletons. The specimen comprised CD4+ or CD8+ T cells sorted from blood, sampled in a trial of the OX40 agonist ivuxolimab. The chain uses TRBV5-1 and TRBJ2-7, with D perhaps given as TRBD1 or TRBD2 (5 bases each). The receptor's source is an adult with an advanced solid tumor such as melanoma, head and neck, liver or kidney cancer. CDR3 protein: CASSLGTFFGGEQYF. In DNA, the CDR3 is TGCGCCAGCAGCTTGGGCACCTTCTTTGGGGGCGAGCAGTACTTC.